One and the same sample provided the 10 T cell receptor beta chains below, sequenced in a study of cytomegalovirus exposure and HLA in healthy donors. Amplification used 60 Vbeta primers and 13 Jbeta primers. Here immunoSEQ multiplex PCR was the method, and the copy in TCRdb shows in-frame clones only, minus some. The profile shows about 140,000 clones, 82% of them singletons. The sequencing input was PBMCs. The receptors derive from a man aged 18 to 30 in good health and CMV-seropositive.

The rearrangement uses TRBV18 and TRBJ2-7; no firm D call. V was pared by 2 bases and J by 3 bases, with 8 bases between. Germline V gene lookup returns CDR1 KGHSH and CDR2 LQKENI. CDR3 length: 13 residues. The CDR3 nucleotides are TGTGCCAGCTCACCATATCACAGCTACGAGCAGTACTTC. It is translated as CASSPYHSYEQYF.

This rearrangement joins TRBV28 to TRBJ2-3; 9 bases fit TRBD2. V shed 5 bases and J 1 base; nucleotides not matched to a gene: 4. This CDR3 has 15 amino acids. Germline V CDR1 and CDR2: MDHEN, SYDVKM. The CDR3 nucleotides are TGTGCCAGCAGTACAAGACTAGCGGGCACAGATACGCAGTATTTT. Translating it yields CASSTRLAGTDTQYF.

This sequence joins TRBV19 and TRBJ1-1; D ambiguous. Deletions cut 3 bases from V and 0 bases from J, with 11 bases between. The germline gives CDR1 LNHDA, CDR2 SQIVND (reference sequence). The length of the CDR3 is 15 residues. The chain's CDR3 is CASSILGEMNTEAFF. CDR3 in DNA: TGTGCCAGTAGTATTCTGGGCGAGATGAACACTGAAGCTTTCTTT.

The count of this clone is one. This chain links TRBV28 with TRBJ2-1, with D unclear. Germline CDR1 and CDR2: MDHEN and SYDVKM. The V end lost 2 bases, the J end lost 2 bases, and 10 bases lay between the germline ends. The CDR3 has 15 amino acids. CDR3 sequence reads: CASSLPARTYNEQFF. CDR3 DNA sequence: TGTGCCAGCAGTTTACCAGCGAGGACCTACAATGAGCAGTTCTTC. Using reference TRBV28 and TRBJ2-1 for the parts outside the CDR3, the full variable domain is DVKVTQSSRYLVKRTGEKVFLECVQDMDHENMFWYRQDPGLGLRLIYFSYDVKMKEKGDIPEGYSVSREKKERFSLILESASTNQTSMYLCASSLPARTYNEQFFGPGTRLTVL.

The V call is TRBV7-9, the J call TRBJ2-7, with 9 nucleotides matching TRBD2. This CDR3 is 19 amino acids long. The V and J ends lost 2 bases and 2 bases, in that order; junction bases with no gene match: 16. Looked up from germline, CDR1 is SEHNR and CDR2 is FQNEAQ (reference sequence). CDR3: CASSLFGMTSGNPTYEQYF. DNA for the CDR3: TGTGCCAGCAGCTTATTCGGTATGACTAGCGGAAACCCTACCTACGAGCAGTACTTC.

This clone showed up just once. The J gene is TRBJ2-5, the V gene TRBV29-1; D possibly corresponds to TRBD1 (6 bases). CDR3 length: 12 residues. Germline V CDR1 and CDR2: SQVTM, ANQGSEA. V dropped 4 bases and J dropped 5 bases, with 11 bases sitting between them. The CDR3 region is CSVVKGEETQYF. CDR3 nucleotides: TGCAGCGTTGTTAAGGGGGAGGAGACCCAGTACTTC.

CDR3 nucleotide sequence: TGTGCCAGCTCGCCTCTAGAGGGGGTAAGGAGTGGCTACACCTTC. This encodes CASSPLEGVRSGYTF. V usage is TRBV18 and J usage is TRBJ1-2; possibly TRBD1 for D (6 bases). Germline-derived CDR1 and CDR2 are KGHSH and LQKENI. V dropped 6 bases and J dropped 7 bases, with 21 bases sitting between them. The CDR3 is made up of 15 amino acids.

This clone was observed a single time. V is TRBV2 and J is TRBJ2-2; 15 nucleotides line up with TRBD2. The CDR3 extends over 19 amino acids. V gave up 4 bases and J gave up 4 bases; unmatched junction bases: 10. Germline-derived CDR1 and CDR2 are SNHLY and FYNNEI. The CDR3 reads CASSGGSGLAGGSTGELFF. The DNA of the CDR3 is TGTGCCAGCAGTGGGGGGAGTGGACTAGCGGGAGGGAGCACCGGGGAGCTGTTTTTT.

This rearrangement joins TRBV10-2 to TRBJ1-3; a weak D match, TRBD1 (5 bases). Trimming left V 6 bases short and J 7 bases short, with 16 bases between. CDR1 and CDR2 (germline): WSHSY, SAAADI. This CDR3 comprises 14 residues. The CDR3 region has the DNA TGCGCCAGCAGGGACGGACCATCAGGGAACACCATATATTTT. Encoded protein: CASRDGPSGNTIYF.

This clone was detected once. The chain has TRBV7-2 and TRBJ2-3; 7 positions agree with TRBD1. The V segment lost 3 bases and the J segment 2 bases; nucleotides outside the gene matches: 8. There are 16 residues in the CDR3. Germline V gene sequence: CDR1 SGHTA, CDR2 FQGNSA. CDR3 region: CASSFGQVPITDTQYF. The CDR3 DNA follows: TGTGCCAGCAGCTTCGGACAGGTACCTATCACAGATACGCAGTATTTT. Drawing the rest from reference TRBV7-2 and TRBJ2-3, the complete variable domain is GAGVSQSPSNKVTEKGKDVELRCDPISGHTALYWYRQSLGQGLEFLIYFQGNSAPDKSGLPSDRFSAERTGGSVSTLTIQRTQQEDSAVYLCASSFGQVPITDTQYFGPGTRLTVL.